Below, 26 T cell receptor beta chains from the same sample are listed, as sequenced in a study of radiation and T cells in renal cell carcinoma. This table comes from immunoSEQ multiplex PCR, and its TCRdb copy is limited to in-frame clones, with some not included. Here the sample spans roughly 100,000 clones, 86% being singletons. Time point specified: baseline pretreatment blood. The sample's treatment: 15 Gy SBRT to primary tumor, nephrectomy 4 weeks later. Material: blood, obtained from a patient whose treatment included radiotherapy and nephrectomy. The origin of the receptors is a man aged 45-60 years with renal cell carcinoma.

Notes on this clone: Sequence at one end of the junction differs from germline and may be a read error. The chain joins TRBV5-8 to TRBJ1-2; D ambiguous. This CDR3 region has 13 residues. Looked up from germline, CDR1 is SGHTS and CDR2 is YDEGEE. CDR3 in amino acids: CASSLNSGDGYTF. In nucleotides, the CDR3 is TGCGCCAGCAGCCTTAATAGTGGAGATGGCTACACCTTC.

A single count supports this clone. V gene TRBV19 combines with J gene TRBJ1-5; weak D call: TRBD1 (5 bases). The V gene lost 10 bases and the J gene lost 7 bases, with 14 bases spanning the gap. The CDR3 covers 12 residues. Germline V gives CDR1 LNHDA, CDR2 SQIVND (reference sequence). This chain's CDR3 is CATAGGAQPQHF. The CDR3 coding sequence is TGTGCCACGGCGGGGGGAGCCCAGCCCCAGCATTTT.

The V and J genes are TRBV27 and TRBJ2-3; D gene unclear. The V gene's germline CDR1 is MNHEY and CDR2 SMNVEV (reference sequence). The germline V and J ends were trimmed by 5 bases and 4 bases, with 13 bases remaining between them. The CDR3 covers 14 residues. CDR3 in amino acids: CASSPRTPSDTQYF. Here the CDR3 DNA reads TGTGCCAGCAGTCCCCGGACCCCGTCAGATACGCAGTATTTT.

V is TRBV6-6 and J is TRBJ2-1; the match to TRBD2 covers 10 bases. Germline-derived CDR1 and CDR2 are MNHNY and SVGAGI (reference sequence). The CDR3 covers 16 residues. The V segment lost 5 bases and the J segment 6 bases; nucleotides outside the gene matches: 10. CDR3 nucleotide sequence: TGTGCCAGCAGTATATTAGCGGGAGGTCCCGTCAATGAGCAGTTCTTC. As protein: CASSILAGGPVNEQFF.

J is TRBJ2-5 and V is TRBV6-5; D not resolved. V was trimmed by 5 bases and J by 5 bases, leaving 12 bases between them. Germline-derived CDR1 and CDR2 are MNHEY and SVGAGI. CDR3 length: 13 residues. The CDR3 coding sequence is TGTGCCAGCAGTCGCCCCCATAGGGAGACCCAGTACTTC. It yields the protein CASSRPHRETQYF.

CDR3 in amino acids: CARSLNRTHQRAPYEQYF. CDR3 sequence (DNA): TGTGCCAGAAGCTTAAACCGGACTCATCAGAGGGCCCCTTACGAGCAGTACTTC. The chain recombines TRBV7-5 with TRBJ2-7; TRBD2 is taken as the D call from the table, unchecked against the DNA. TRBV7-5 is deemed a pseudogene. The CDR3 totals 18 residues.

The rearrangement links TRBV30 to TRBJ2-7; 7 bases match TRBD2. The ends lost 3 bases at V and 2 bases at J; junction bases unmatched: 13. This CDR3 region has 16 residues. Germline loops: CDR1 GTSNPN, CDR2 SVGIG (reference sequence). The CDR3 loop is CAWSDRAGLFTYEQYF. The CDR3 bases are TGTGCCTGGAGCGACCGAGCGGGGTTATTTACCTACGAGCAGTACTTC. Complete variable domain (other parts from reference TRBV30 and TRBJ2-7): SQTIHQWPATLVQPVGSPLSLECTVEGTSNPNLYWYRQAAGRGLQLLFYSVGIGQISSEVPQNLSASRPQDRQFILSSKKLLLSDSGFYLCAWSDRAGLFTYEQYFGPGTRLTVT.

V is TRBV7-3 and J is TRBJ1-1; 7 nucleotides line up with TRBD1. The V gene's germline CDR1 is SGHTA and CDR2 FQGTGA. The CDR3 has 16 amino acids. J was trimmed by 3 bases and V by 1 base; bases with no gene match: 8. The CDR3 here is CASSLKGGGIDTEAFF. The DNA of the CDR3 is TGTGCCAGCAGCTTAAAAGGGGGCGGAATAGACACTGAAGCTTTCTTT.

V is TRBV6-6 and J is TRBJ1-5; the D is unclear. The CDR3 has 14 residues. The V gene's germline CDR1 is MNHNY and CDR2 SVGAGI (reference sequence). The germline V and J ends were trimmed by 10 bases and 5 bases, with 18 bases remaining between them. CDR3 in amino acids: CATYGRAPDQPQHF. The CDR3 coding sequence is TGTGCCACCTACGGTAGGGCCCCTGATCAGCCCCAGCATTTT.

CDR3 region: CASSWAPSTDTQYF. CDR3 DNA sequence: TGCGCCAGCAGCTGGGCCCCGAGCACAGATACGCAGTATTTT. The genes are TRBV5-1 and TRBJ2-3; no firm D call. V lost 3 bases, J lost 0 bases, and 8 bases lay in between. The germline V gene encodes CDR1 SGHRS and CDR2 YFSETQ. The CDR3 spans 14 residues.

The V call is TRBV21-1, the J call TRBJ1-5. TRBV21-1 is recorded as a pseudogene. This CDR3 has 17 residues. The CDR3 spells CASSNPGGPEGNQPQHF. The CDR3 DNA is TGTGCCAGCAGCAACCCCGGGGGCCCCGAGGGGAATCAGCCCCAGCATTTT.

This chain connects TRBV5-6 to TRBJ2-4; D perhaps matches TRBD1 (6 bases). There are 14 residues in the CDR3. The V end lost 4 bases, the J end lost 2 bases, and 10 bases lay between the germline ends. Germline V gene lookup returns CDR1 SGHDT and CDR2 YYEEEE. The CDR3 DNA reads as TGTGCCAGCAGCCCTACAGGGACCAAAAACATTCAGTACTTC. Encoded protein: CASSPTGTKNIQYF.

The chain carries TRBV5-1 and TRBJ1-2; 8 bases align to TRBD1. The V gene end was trimmed by 0 bases and the J gene end by 4 bases; junction bases not matched to a gene: 11. This CDR3 is built from 17 residues. The germline V gene encodes CDR1 SGHRS and CDR2 YFSETQ. Written as DNA, the CDR3 is TGCGCCAGCAGCTTGGCCGATCAGGGGGCGAACCCCTATGGCTACACCTTC. Protein product: CASSLADQGANPYGYTF.

In DNA, the CDR3 is TGTGCCAGCAGTTTGTTGGTAGGGACAGGGGTCGGCGAGCAGTACTTC. Amino acid sequence: CASSLLVGTGVGEQYF. The chain couples TRBV28 to TRBJ2-7; 10 positions match TRBD1. There are 16 residues in the CDR3. With V trimmed by 3 bases and J by 6 bases, 11 bases remained unmatched. The germline CDR1 and CDR2 sequences are MDHEN and SYDVKM.

This chain connects TRBV5-4 to TRBJ1-2, with 8 bases fitting TRBD1. In germline, CDR1 is SGHNT, CDR2 YYREEE (reference sequence). The CDR3 is made up of 14 amino acids. Trimming removed 2 bases from V and 7 bases from J; junction bases left unmatched: 7. The CDR3 sequence is CASSLFQGAVGYTF. CDR3 DNA: TGTGCCAGCAGCTTATTTCAGGGGGCGGTTGGCTACACCTTC. Together with reference TRBV5-4 and TRBJ1-2, the CDR3 gives the full variable domain: ETGVTQSPTHLIKTRGQQVTLRCSSQSGHNTVSWYQQALGQGPQFIFQYYREEENGRGNFPPRFSGLQFPNYSSELNVNALELDDSALYLCASSLFQGAVGYTFGSGTRLTVV.

The rearrangement links TRBV9 to TRBJ1-1; the D is unclear. Germline CDR1 reads SGDLS; CDR2 reads YYNGEE. The CDR3 is 17 amino acids. V lost 0 bases and J 1 base, leaving 16 bases between the germline ends. CDR3 nucleotide sequence: TGTGCCAGCAGCGTAGTACCACCTCAGGCATCGAACACTGAAGCTTTCTTT. Protein sequence: CASSVVPPQASNTEAFF.

This chain uses TRBV7-9 with TRBJ2-2; possible D gene TRBD2, 5 bases. The V end lost 3 bases, the J end lost 5 bases, and 10 bases lay between the germline ends. Looked up from germline, CDR1 is SEHNR and CDR2 is FQNEAQ (reference sequence). This CDR3 region has 14 residues. The CDR3 here is CASSFPGVTGELFF. The DNA for the CDR3 is TGTGCCAGCAGCTTCCCCGGGGTTACCGGGGAGCTGTTTTTT.

The V and J genes are TRBV21-1 and TRBJ2-7. TRBV21-1 is described as a pseudogene. CDR3 size: 13 residues. Here the CDR3 DNA reads TGTGCCAGCAGCATCAAGGTCTACGAGGGGCAGTGCTTC. Translating gives CASSIKVYEGQCF.

The V and J genes are TRBV19 and TRBJ2-7; D uncertain. Germline V gene data show CDR1 as LNHDA and CDR2 as SQIVND (reference sequence). V gave up 11 bases and J gave up 3 bases, with 11 bases separating them. The CDR3 contains 11 residues. CDR3 amino acids: CASGYGYEQYF. The CDR3 nucleotides read TGTGCCTCAGGTTACGGCTACGAGCAGTACTTC.

The genes are TRBV6-5 and TRBJ1-1; no clear D. This CDR3 comprises 14 residues. Per germline, CDR1 MNHEY and CDR2 SVGAGI. Trimming took off 10 bases at V and 0 bases at J, with 15 bases between the two ends. The CDR3 region has the DNA TGTGCCACGGTCCGGGCCGGGGTGAACACTGAAGCTTTCTTT. Protein product: CATVRAGVNTEAFF.

The chain has TRBV25-1 and TRBJ2-2; D gene uncertain. Germline V gene lookup returns CDR1 MGHDK and CDR2 SYGVNS. Trimming cost V 1 base and J 1 base, with 7 bases left between them. CDR3 length: 15 amino acids. CDR3 region: CASSESTLNTGELFF. In DNA form, the CDR3 reads TGTGCCAGCAGTGAATCAACGCTGAACACCGGGGAGCTGTTTTTT.

This chain uses TRBV5-8 with TRBJ1-2, with D perhaps TRBD1 (5 bases). V was clipped by 4 bases and J by 2 bases, with 15 bases between them. This CDR3 contains 15 residues. Germline CDR1 and CDR2: SGHTS and YDEGEE. The CDR3 DNA sequence: TGTGCCAGCAGCGTTAAGTCAGGGTGGAACTATGGCTACACCTTC. It translates to CASSVKSGWNYGYTF.

J is TRBJ1-1 and V is TRBV28; a possible D gene is TRBD1 (5 bases). The CDR3 runs 13 residues. In germline, CDR1 is MDHEN, CDR2 SYDVKM. V lost 6 bases and J lost 1, with 9 bases in between. As DNA, the CDR3 is TGTGCCAGCAGGGTGGGGCAGAACACTGAAGCTTTCTTT. This gives the protein CASRVGQNTEAFF.

The rearrangement links TRBV27 to TRBJ2-7; D might be TRBD1 (6 bases). The V and J ends lost 4 bases and 5 bases respectively, with 15 bases between them. CDR1 is MNHEY, CDR2 SMNVEV, per germline (reference sequence). The CDR3 extends over 14 amino acids. The CDR3, as DNA: TGTGCCAGCAGTTATTCGACAGGCGTGGACGAGCAGTACTTC. Translation: CASSYSTGVDEQYF.

The V and J genes are TRBV6-5 and TRBJ2-3; perhaps TRBD1 as D (5 bases). CDR3 size: 15 residues. V lost 0 bases and J 6 bases, leaving 13 bases between the germline ends. Germline V gene lookup returns CDR1 MNHEY and CDR2 SVGAGI. The CDR3 spells CASSYSLQGWDTQYF. The CDR3 DNA reads TGTGCCAGCAGTTACTCCCTGCAGGGTTGGGATACGCAGTATTTT.

The chain has TRBV18 and TRBJ2-1; 13 bases match TRBD2. The CDR3 extends over 15 amino acids. With V trimmed by 6 bases and J by 10 bases, 9 bases remained unmatched. The germline V gene has CDR1 KGHSH and CDR2 LQKENI. CDR3 residues: CASSGGTSGVREQFF. Written as DNA, the CDR3 is TGTGCCAGCTCGGGCGGGACTAGCGGGGTTAGAGAGCAGTTCTTC. The full variable domain, in which reference TRBV18 and TRBJ2-1 provide the parts outside the CDR3, is NAGVMQNPRHLVRRRGQEARLRCSPMKGHSHVYWYRQLPEEGLKFMVYLQKENIIDESGMPKERFSAEFPKEGPSILRIQQVVRGDSAAYFCASSGGTSGVREQFFGPGTRLTVL.